Sequencing of this T cell receptor beta chain was carried out in a study of OX40 agonist ivuxolimab in advanced cancers. Across the study: Ivuxolimab was delivered to patients intravenously every 2 weeks at doses spanning 0.01 to 10 mg/kg.

Study outcomes and limitations: Not determined was the antigen specificity of the expanded peripheral T cells.

Using immunoSEQ multiplex PCR, the repertoire was profiled, and TCRdb retains in-frame clones only, with some absent. The repertoire has 77,000 or so clones, 90% of them found once; the top ten carry approximately 2%. Note on this clone: Antigen: not known.

Germline V gene sequence: CDR1 SGHRS, CDR2 YFSETQ. The V gene end was trimmed by 0 bases and the J gene end by 7 bases; junction bases not matched to a gene: 3. The CDR3 has 14 residues. This rearrangement joins TRBV5-1 to TRBJ2-1; 8 bases are a match to TRBD2. The material sequenced was CD4+ or CD8+ T cells sorted from blood, taken in a trial of the OX40 agonist ivuxolimab. The sequence was obtained from an adult with an advanced solid tumor such as melanoma, head and neck, liver or kidney cancer. CDR3 DNA sequence: TGCGCCAGCAGCTTGGGAGCGGGAGCGAATGAGCAGTTCTTC. This translates into CASSLGAGANEQFF.